These 6 T cell receptor beta chains came from one sample sequenced in a study of early T cells in non-severe SARS-CoV-2 infection. TCRdb re-called the 5' RACE reads through MiXCR, storing one row per CDR3 protein. Among just over 65,000 distinct CDR3 sequences, less than 15% were seen once, and the ten largest hold roughly 8.3%. The sequenced sample was whole blood. The receptors come from an adult who was a healthcare worker with PCR-confirmed SARS-CoV-2 infection or an uninfected control (not recorded which).

This clonotype was recorded a few times. This chain connects TRBV5-1 to TRBJ2-6; D not resolved. V was shortened by 2 bases and J by 0 bases, with 9 bases between the two germline ends. Germline V gene sequence: CDR1 SGHRS, CDR2 YFSETQ. This CDR3 contains 16 residues. CDR3 in amino acids: CASSFSILSGANVLTF. The CDR3 coding sequence is TGCGCCAGCAGCTTCTCCATCCTCTCTGGGGCCAACGTCCTGACTTTC.

This clonotype was observed once. The chain carries TRBV29-1 and TRBJ1-2; possible D gene TRBD1, 5 bases. Trimming removed 3 bases from V and 6 bases from J, with 17 bases in between. The CDR3 covers 14 residues. Germline lookup yields CDR1 SQVTM and CDR2 ANQGSEA. The CDR3 nucleotides read TGCAGCGTTGATCTATCGGGGGAAGGGAATGGCTACACCTTC. Amino acid sequence: CSVDLSGEGNGYTF.

A few counts support this clonotype. The genes are TRBV29-1 and TRBJ1-1; D perhaps matches TRBD1 (6 bases). This CDR3 is built from 13 residues. Trimming left V 7 bases short and J 0 bases short, with 12 bases between. The germline V gene has CDR1 SQVTM and CDR2 ANQGSEA. As DNA, the CDR3 is TGCAGCGCCACTGACAGGATGAACACTGAAGCTTTCTTT. It yields the protein CSATDRMNTEAFF.

This clonotype was counted ten times or more. The V gene is TRBV25-1, the J gene TRBJ1-2, with 8 bases fitting TRBD1. Germline lookup yields CDR1 MGHDK and CDR2 SYGVNS. This CDR3 contains 14 residues. V lost 1 base and J lost 6; bases outside the gene matches: 4. Here the CDR3 reads CASSEWRQGHGYTF. In nucleotides, the CDR3 is TGTGCCAGCAGTGAATGGCGACAGGGGCATGGCTACACCTTC.

This chain connects TRBV7-3 to TRBJ2-2; the D is unclear. This CDR3 spans 15 amino acids. The V gene lost 5 bases and the J gene lost 5 bases, with 15 bases spanning the gap. Germline CDR1 and CDR2: SGHTA and FQGTGA. CDR3 loop: CASSPIGGRTGELFF. Written as DNA, the CDR3 is TGTGCCAGCAGCCCGATAGGTGGTAGAACCGGGGAGCTGTTTTTT.

This clonotype was observed many times. The V gene is TRBV6-6, the J gene TRBJ1-5; D is ambiguous. The CDR3 is 14 amino acids. V gave up 6 bases and J gave up 0 bases, with 9 bases separating them. Per germline, CDR1 MNHNY and CDR2 SVGAGI (reference sequence). CDR3 nucleotide sequence: TGTGCCAGCAGCCGGGCCAGTAGCAATCAGCCCCAGCATTTT. Protein product: CASSRASSNQPQHF.